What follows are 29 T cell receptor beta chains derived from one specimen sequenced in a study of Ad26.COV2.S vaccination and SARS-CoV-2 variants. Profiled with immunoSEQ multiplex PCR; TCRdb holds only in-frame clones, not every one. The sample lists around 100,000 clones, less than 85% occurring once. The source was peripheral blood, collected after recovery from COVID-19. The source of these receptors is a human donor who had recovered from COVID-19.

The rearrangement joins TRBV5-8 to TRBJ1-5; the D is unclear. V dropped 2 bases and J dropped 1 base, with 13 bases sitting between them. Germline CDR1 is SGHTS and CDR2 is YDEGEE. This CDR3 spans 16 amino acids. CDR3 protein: CASSFDIAWSNQPQHF. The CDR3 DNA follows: TGTGCCAGCAGCTTCGACATTGCCTGGAGCAATCAGCCCCAGCATTTT. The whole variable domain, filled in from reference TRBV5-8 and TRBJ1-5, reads EAGVTQSPTHLIKTRGQQATLRCSPISGHTSVYWYQQALGLGLQFLLWYDEGEERNRGNFPPRFSGRQFPNYSSELNVNALELEDSALYLCASSFDIAWSNQPQHFGDGTRLSIL.

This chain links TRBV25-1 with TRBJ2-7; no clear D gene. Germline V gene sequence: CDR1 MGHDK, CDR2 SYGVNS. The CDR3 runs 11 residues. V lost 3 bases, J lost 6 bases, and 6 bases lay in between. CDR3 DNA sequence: TGTGCCAGCAGTGATCCCACCGAGCAGTACTTC. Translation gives CASSDPTEQYF.

DNA of the CDR3: TGTGCCAGCAGCCAAGCTCTAGCGGGATCTCCTACCGAGCAGTACTTC. Its protein product is CASSQALAGSPTEQYF. The J gene is TRBJ2-7, the V gene TRBV4-2; 9 bases match TRBD2. With V trimmed by 1 base and J by 6 bases, 10 bases remained unmatched. The CDR3 is 16 residues long. The germline V gene encodes CDR1 LGHNA and CDR2 YNFKEQ.

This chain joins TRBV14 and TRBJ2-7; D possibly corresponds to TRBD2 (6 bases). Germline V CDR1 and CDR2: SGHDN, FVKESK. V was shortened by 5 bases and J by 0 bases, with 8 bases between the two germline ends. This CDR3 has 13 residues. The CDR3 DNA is TGTGCCAGCAGCAGGGGAGGCTCCTACGAGCAGTACTTC. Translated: CASSRGGSYEQYF.

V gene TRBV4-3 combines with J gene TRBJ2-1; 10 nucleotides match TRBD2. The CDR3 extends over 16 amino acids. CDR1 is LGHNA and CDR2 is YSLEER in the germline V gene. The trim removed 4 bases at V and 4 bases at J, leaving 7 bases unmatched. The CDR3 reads CASSLEAGGEYNEQFF. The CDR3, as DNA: TGCGCCAGCAGCCTTGAAGCGGGAGGGGAATACAATGAGCAGTTCTTC.

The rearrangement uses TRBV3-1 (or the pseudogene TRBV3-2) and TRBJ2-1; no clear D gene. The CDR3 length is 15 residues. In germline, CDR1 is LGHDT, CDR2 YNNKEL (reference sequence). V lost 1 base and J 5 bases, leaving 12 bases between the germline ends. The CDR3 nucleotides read TGTGCCAGCAGCCAAGTTAATTCCGTTAACAATGAGCAGTTCTTC. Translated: CASSQVNSVNNEQFF.

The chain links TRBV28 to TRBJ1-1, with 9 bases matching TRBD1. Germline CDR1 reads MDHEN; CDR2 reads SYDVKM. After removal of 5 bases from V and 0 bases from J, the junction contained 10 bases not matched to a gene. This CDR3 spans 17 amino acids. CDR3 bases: TGTGCCAGCAGTCGTCCGGGACAGGGTTTCATGAACACTGAAGCTTTCTTT. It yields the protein CASSRPGQGFMNTEAFF.

In DNA, the CDR3 is TGTGCCAGCAGCCCACCTGGGACTAGCGGGAGCAATGAGCAGTTCTTC. Amino acids: CASSPPGTSGSNEQFF. The chain combines TRBV7-9 with TRBJ2-1; the match to TRBD2 covers 14 bases. V lost 5 bases and J lost 6; bases outside the gene matches: 6. This CDR3 is 16 amino acids long. CDR1 SEHNR and CDR2 FQNEAQ come from the germline V gene (reference sequence).

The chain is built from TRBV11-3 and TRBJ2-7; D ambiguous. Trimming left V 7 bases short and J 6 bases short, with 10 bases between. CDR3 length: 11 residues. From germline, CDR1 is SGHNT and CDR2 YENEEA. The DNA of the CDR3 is TGTGCCAGCATGGGCTTGAGCGAGCAGTACTTC. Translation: CASMGLSEQYF.

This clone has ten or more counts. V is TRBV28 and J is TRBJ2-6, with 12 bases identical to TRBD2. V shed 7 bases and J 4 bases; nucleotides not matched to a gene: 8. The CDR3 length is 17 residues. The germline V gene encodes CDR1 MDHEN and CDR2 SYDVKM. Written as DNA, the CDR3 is TGTGCCAGCACCTCTAGCGGGAGGGCCCTGGGGGCCAACGTCCTGACTTTC. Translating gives CASTSSGRALGANVLTF.

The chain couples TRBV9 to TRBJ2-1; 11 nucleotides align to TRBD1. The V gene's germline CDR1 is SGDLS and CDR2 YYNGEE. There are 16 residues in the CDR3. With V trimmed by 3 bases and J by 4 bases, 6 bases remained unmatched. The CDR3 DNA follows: TGTGCCAGCAGCGCCCGGGGACAGGGGGGTTACAATGAGCAGTTCTTC. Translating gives CASSARGQGGYNEQFF. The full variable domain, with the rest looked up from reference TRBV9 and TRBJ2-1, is DSGVTQTPKHLITATGQRVTLRCSPRSGDLSVYWYQQSLDQGLQFLIQYYNGEERAKGNILERFSAQQFPDLHSELNLSSLELGDSALYFCASSARGQGGYNEQFFGPGTRLTVL.

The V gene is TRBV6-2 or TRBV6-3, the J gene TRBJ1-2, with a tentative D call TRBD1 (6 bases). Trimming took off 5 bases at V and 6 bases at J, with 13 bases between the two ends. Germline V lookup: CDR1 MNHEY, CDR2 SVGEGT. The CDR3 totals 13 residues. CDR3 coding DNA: TGTGCCAGCAGTGCCCACAGGGAGGATGGCTACACCTTC. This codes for CASSAHREDGYTF.

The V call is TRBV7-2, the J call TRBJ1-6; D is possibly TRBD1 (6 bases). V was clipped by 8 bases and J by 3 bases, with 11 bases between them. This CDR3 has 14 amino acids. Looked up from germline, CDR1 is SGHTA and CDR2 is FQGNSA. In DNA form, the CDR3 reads TGTGCCAGCCAAAGGGGGGGCTATAATTCACCCCTCCACTTT. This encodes CASQRGGYNSPLHF.

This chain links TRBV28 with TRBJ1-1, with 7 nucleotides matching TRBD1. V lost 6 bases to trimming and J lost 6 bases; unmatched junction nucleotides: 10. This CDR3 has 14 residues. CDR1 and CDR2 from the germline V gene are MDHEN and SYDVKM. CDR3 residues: CASRPSTGRSEAFF. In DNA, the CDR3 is TGTGCCAGCAGACCGTCGACAGGGAGATCTGAAGCTTTCTTT.

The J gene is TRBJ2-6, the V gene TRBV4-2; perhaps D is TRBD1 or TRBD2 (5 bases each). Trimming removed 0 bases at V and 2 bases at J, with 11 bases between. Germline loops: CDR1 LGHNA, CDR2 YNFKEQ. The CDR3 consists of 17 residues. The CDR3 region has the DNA TGTGCCAGCAGCCAAGACTCGAGGGGACCTGGGGCCAACGTCCTGACTTTC. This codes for CASSQDSRGPGANVLTF.

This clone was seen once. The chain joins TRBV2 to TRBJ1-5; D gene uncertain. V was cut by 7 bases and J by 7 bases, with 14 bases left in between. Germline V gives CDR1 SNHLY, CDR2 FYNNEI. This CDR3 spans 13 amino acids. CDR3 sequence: CASTAGETQPQHF. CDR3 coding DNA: TGTGCCAGCACAGCCGGCGAAACACAGCCCCAGCATTTT.

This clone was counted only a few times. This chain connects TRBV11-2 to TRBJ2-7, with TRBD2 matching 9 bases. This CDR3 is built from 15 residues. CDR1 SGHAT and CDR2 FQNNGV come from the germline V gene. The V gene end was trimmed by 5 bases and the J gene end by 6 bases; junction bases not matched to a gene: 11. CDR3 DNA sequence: TGTGCCAGCAGCCCCGGCCCTAGCGGGAACAGCGAGCAGTACTTC. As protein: CASSPGPSGNSEQYF.

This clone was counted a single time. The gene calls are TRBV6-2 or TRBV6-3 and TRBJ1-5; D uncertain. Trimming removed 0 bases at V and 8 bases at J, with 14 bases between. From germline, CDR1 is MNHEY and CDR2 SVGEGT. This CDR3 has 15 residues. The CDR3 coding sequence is TGTGCCAGCAGTTACTCAGGACCGGGTGGGGAGCCCCAGCATTTT. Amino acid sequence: CASSYSGPGGEPQHF.

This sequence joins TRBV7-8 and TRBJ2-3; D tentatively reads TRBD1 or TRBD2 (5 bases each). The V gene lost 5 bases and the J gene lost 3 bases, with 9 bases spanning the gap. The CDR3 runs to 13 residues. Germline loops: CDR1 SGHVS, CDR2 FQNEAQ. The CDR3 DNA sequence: TGTGCCAGCAGCCCAGAGGGGACAGATACGCAGTATTTT. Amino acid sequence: CASSPEGTDTQYF.

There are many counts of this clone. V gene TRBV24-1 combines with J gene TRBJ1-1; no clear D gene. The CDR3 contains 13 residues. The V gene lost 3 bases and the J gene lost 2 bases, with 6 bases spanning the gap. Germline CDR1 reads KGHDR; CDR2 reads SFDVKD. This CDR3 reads CATSDTGNTEAFF. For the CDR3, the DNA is TGTGCCACCAGTGATACTGGAAACACTGAAGCTTTCTTT.

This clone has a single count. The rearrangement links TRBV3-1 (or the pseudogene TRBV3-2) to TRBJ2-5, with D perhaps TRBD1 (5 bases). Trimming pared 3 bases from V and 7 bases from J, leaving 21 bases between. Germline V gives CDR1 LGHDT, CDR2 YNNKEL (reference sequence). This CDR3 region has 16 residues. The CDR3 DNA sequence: TGTGCCAGCAGCCAGATGGACCGGGCCCCAAGGGGGACCCAGTACTTC. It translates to CASSQMDRAPRGTQYF.

CDR3 in amino acids: CAPLRGGDEQYF. The CDR3 bases are TGTGCCCCCCTCCGGGGCGGGGACGAGCAGTACTTC. The chain couples TRBV24-1 to TRBJ2-7, with D possibly being TRBD2 (6 bases). The CDR3 extends over 12 amino acids. Per the germline V gene, CDR1 is KGHDR and CDR2 is SFDVKD. Trimming took off 12 bases at V and 5 bases at J, with 16 bases between the two ends.

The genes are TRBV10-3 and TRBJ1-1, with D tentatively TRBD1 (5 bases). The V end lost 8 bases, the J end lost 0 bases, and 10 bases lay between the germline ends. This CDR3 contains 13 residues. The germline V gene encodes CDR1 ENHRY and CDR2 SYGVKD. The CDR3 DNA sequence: TGTGCCATCTGCAGGGACCTGAACACTGAAGCTTTCTTT. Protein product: CAICRDLNTEAFF.

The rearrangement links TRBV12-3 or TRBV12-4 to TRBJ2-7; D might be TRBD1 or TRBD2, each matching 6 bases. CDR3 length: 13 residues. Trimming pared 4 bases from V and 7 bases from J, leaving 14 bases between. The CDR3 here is CASSYGGLIEQYF. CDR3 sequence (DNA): TGTGCCAGCAGTTACGGGGGCCTAATAGAGCAGTACTTC.

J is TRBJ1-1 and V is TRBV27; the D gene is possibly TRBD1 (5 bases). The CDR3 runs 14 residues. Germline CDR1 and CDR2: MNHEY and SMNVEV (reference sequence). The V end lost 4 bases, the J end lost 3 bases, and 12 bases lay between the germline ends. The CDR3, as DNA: TGTGCCAGCAGTTACAGGAGGATATACACTGAAGCTTTCTTT. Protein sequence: CASSYRRIYTEAFF.

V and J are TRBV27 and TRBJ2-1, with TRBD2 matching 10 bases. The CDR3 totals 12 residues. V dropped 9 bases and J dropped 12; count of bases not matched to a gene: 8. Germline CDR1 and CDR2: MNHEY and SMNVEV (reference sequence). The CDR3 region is CASSSGSNVQFF. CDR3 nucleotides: TGTGCCAGTTCTAGCGGGAGTAACGTGCAGTTCTTC.

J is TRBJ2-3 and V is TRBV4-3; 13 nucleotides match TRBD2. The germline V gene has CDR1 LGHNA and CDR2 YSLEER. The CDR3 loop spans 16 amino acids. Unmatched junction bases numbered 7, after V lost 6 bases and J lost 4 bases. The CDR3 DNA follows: TGCGCCAGCAGTACTGAACTAGCGGGAGGGGCAGATACGCAGTATTTT. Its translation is CASSTELAGGADTQYF.

For the CDR3, the DNA is TGTGCCAGCAGCGTAGACCCCTACGAGCAGTACTTC. As protein: CASSVDPYEQYF. The chain links TRBV9 to TRBJ2-7; no reliable D call. Germline CDR1 and CDR2: SGDLS and YYNGEE. V was clipped by 0 bases and J by 2 bases, with 3 bases between them. The CDR3 is made up of 12 amino acids.

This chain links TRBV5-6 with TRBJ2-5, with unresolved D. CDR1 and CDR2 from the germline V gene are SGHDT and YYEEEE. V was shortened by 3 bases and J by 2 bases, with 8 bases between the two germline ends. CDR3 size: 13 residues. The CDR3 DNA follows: TGTGCCAGCAGCTCATCCATACAAGAGACCCAGTACTTC. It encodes CASSSSIQETQYF.